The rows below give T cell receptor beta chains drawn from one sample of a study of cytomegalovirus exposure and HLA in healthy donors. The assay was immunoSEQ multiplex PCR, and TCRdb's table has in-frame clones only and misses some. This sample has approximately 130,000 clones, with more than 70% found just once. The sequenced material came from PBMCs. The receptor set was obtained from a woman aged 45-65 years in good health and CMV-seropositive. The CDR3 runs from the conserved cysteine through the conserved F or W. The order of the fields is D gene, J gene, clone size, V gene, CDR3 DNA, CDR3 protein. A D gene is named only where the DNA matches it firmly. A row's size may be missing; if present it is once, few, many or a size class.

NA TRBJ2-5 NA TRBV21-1 TGTGCCAGCAGCAACCGGGGAGGGCAGGGAAGGTCGGGAGAGACCCAGTACTTC CASSNRGGQGRSGETQYF
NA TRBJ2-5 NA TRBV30 TGTGCCTGGAGTAAGGGACTTCAAGAGACCCAGTACTTC CAWSKGLQETQYF
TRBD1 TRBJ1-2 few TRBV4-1 TGCGCCAGCAGCCAAGGACAGGGCTATGGCTACACCTTC CASSQGQGYGYTF
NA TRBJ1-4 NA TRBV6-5 TGTGCCAGCAGTGAAGAGGCTAATGAAAAACTGTTTTTT CASSEEANEKLFF
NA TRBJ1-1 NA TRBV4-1 TGCGCCAGCAGCCAAGTTGACAGAAACACTGAAGCTTTCTTT CASSQVDRNTEAFF
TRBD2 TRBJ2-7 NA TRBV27 TGTGCCAGCAGTCTCGCGGGGGGGCAGGGGGAGCAGTACTTC CASSLAGGQGEQYF
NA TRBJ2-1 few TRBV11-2 TGTGCCAGCAGCTTAGATCCCCAGGGTTACAATGAGCAGTTCTTC CASSLDPQGYNEQFF
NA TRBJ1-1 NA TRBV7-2 TGTGCCAGCAGCCCCCCTGGAGGGCTGACAAAAGCTTTCTTT CASSPPGGLTKAFF
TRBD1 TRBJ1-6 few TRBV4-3 TGCGCCAGCAGCCAAGCCGGACAGGGAGAGGTCTACTCCTATAATTCACCCCTCCACTTT CASSQAGQGEVYSYNSPLHF
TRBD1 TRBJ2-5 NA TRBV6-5 TGTGCCAGCAGTACAGGGGTACGGGAGACCCAGTACTTC CASSTGVRETQYF
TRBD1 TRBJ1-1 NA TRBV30 TGTGCCTGGAGTGTAGGGGGCCCTGAAGCTTTCTTT CAWSVGGPEAFF
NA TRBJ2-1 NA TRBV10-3 TGTGCCATCAGGGGAGGCTCGTACAATGAGCAGTTCTTC CAIRGGSYNEQFF
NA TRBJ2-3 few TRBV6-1 TGTGCCAGCAGTGACTGGAGGGGTGAATGGTATTTT CASSDWRGEWYF
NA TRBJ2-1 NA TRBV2 TGTGCCAGCAGCCGGACAGTTCGACTAGCCGATGAGCAGTTCTTC CASSRTVRLADEQFF
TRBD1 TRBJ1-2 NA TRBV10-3 TGTGCCATCAGTGAGTCCCAGGACAGGGTGGGTGGCTACACCTTC CAISESQDRVGGYTF
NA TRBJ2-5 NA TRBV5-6 TGTGCCAGCAGTCTGGACAGTTACCAAGAGACCCAGTACTTC CASSLDSYQETQYF
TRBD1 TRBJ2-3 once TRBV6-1 TGTGCCAGCAGTGAAATAGGACAGGGGGCTGGGGATACGCAGTATTTT CASSEIGQGAGDTQYF
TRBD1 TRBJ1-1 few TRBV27 TGTGCCAGCAGTCAACAGGGGGGGAACACTGAAGCTTTCTTT CASSQQGGNTEAFF
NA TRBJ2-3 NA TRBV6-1 TGTGCCAGCAGCCCGGGAAGATTCACAGATACGCAGTATTTT CASSPGRFTDTQYF
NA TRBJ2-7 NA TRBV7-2 TGTGCCAGCAGCTTATTTGAGAACCGGGGCGAGCAGTACTTC CASSLFENRGEQYF
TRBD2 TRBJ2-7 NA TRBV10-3 TGTGCCATCAGTGAGTTCGGACTAGGAACCTACGAGCAGTACTTC CAISEFGLGTYEQYF
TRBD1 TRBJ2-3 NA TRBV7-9 TGTGCCAGCAGCTGGGACAGGGAAACAGATACGCAGTATTTT CASSWDRETDTQYF
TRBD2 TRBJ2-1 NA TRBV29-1 TGCAGCGTAGCGGGGTACAATGAGCAGTTCTTC CSVAGYNEQFF
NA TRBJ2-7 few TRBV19 TGTGCCAGTAGTATAGCGGGGTTCCACGAGCAGTACTTC CASSIAGFHEQYF
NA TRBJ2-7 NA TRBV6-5 TGTGCCAGCACCCTAGTTGGTAGCATTACCTACGAGCAGTACTTC CASTLVGSITYEQYF
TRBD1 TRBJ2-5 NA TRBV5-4 TGTGCCAGCAGCTTGGGGACAGGGGGCCAAGAGACCCAGTACTTC CASSLGTGGQETQYF
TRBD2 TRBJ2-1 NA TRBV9 TGTGCCAGCAGCCCAAGTAGCGGGAGAATCAATGAGCAGTTCTTC CASSPSSGRINEQFF
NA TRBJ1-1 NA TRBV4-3 TGCGCCAGCAGCCAAGTTATGTCGGGGAACACTGAAGCTTTCTTT CASSQVMSGNTEAFF
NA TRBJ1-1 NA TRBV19 TGTGCCAGTCTGAGGAACACTGAAGCTTTCTTT CASLRNTEAFF
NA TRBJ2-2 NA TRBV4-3 TGCGCCAGCAGCCAAGATTTCGCCGTGGGCGTGGCCGGGGAGCTGTTTTTT CASSQDFAVGVAGELFF
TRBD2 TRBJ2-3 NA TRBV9 TGTGCCAGCAGCGTAGGGGCGACTAGCCCCCGCACAGATACGCAGTATTTT CASSVGATSPRTDTQYF
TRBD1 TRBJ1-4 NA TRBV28 TGTGCCAGCAGTGTCCAGACAGGGGTTGTTGAAAAACTGTTTTTT CASSVQTGVVEKLFF
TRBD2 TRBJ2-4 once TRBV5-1 TGCGCCAGCAGCCTGGGACTAGGCTATGGCAAAAACATTCAGTACTTC CASSLGLGYGKNIQYF
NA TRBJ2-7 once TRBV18 TGTGCCAGCTCATCAGACTCCTACGAGCAGTACTTC CASSSDSYEQYF
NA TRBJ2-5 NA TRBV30 TGTGCCTGGAGTGTTGGAGGTTCCGGCAGCGAGACCCAGTACTTC CAWSVGGSGSETQYF
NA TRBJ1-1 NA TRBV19 TGTGCCAGTAGTAACGGCGTGAGGACTGAAGCTTTCTTT CASSNGVRTEAFF
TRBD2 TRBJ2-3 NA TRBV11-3 TGTGCCAGCAGCTTATCTAAGCGGGGGGCCACAGATACGCAGTATTTT CASSLSKRGATDTQYF
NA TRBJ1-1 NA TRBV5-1 TGCGCCAGCAGCCTGGGGGCGTATGGGAACACTGAAGCTTTCTTT CASSLGAYGNTEAFF
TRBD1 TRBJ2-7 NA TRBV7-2 TGTGCCAGCAGCGTTACAGGGGGGCTCTACGAGCAGTACTTC CASSVTGGLYEQYF
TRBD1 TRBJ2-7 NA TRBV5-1 TGCGCCAGCAGCTTCCCGGGACAGGGCTACGAGCAGTACTTC CASSFPGQGYEQYF
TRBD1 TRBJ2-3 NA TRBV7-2 TGTGCCAGCAGCGCGTTACAGGGGGCTCGCACAGATACGCAGTATTTT CASSALQGARTDTQYF
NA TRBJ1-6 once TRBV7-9 TGTGCCAGCAGCCCCCTGAGCGCGGGTAGCAATTCACCCCTCCACTTT CASSPLSAGSNSPLHF
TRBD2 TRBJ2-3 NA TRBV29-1 TGCAGCGTTGGCACCCCGGGGGGGACGGGCACAGATACGCAGTATTTT CSVGTPGGTGTDTQYF
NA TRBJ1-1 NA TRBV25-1 TGTGCCAGCAGTGTTACGGGGGGGCAAGCTTTCTTT CASSVTGGQAFF
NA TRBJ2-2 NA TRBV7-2 TGTGCCAGCAGCCCTACGAGGGACACCGGGGAGCTGTTTTTT CASSPTRDTGELFF
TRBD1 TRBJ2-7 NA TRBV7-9 TGTGCCAGCAGCTCACGGGACAGGGCTACCTACGAGCAGTACTTC CASSSRDRATYEQYF
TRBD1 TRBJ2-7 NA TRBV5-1 TGCGCCAGCAGCTCAGCTGAGGACAGGGGCAGTTTTTACGAGCAGTACTTC CASSSAEDRGSFYEQYF
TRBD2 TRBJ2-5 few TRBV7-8 TGTGCCAGCAGCCCGATGGGACTAGCGGCGGGGACCCAGTACTTC CASSPMGLAAGTQYF
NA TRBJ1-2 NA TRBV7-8 TGTGCCAGCAGCTTTGCCGGGGATGGCCACACCTTC CASSFAGDGHTF
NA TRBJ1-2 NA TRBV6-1 TGTGCCAGCAGGTCAATGCAGGTCTATGGCTACACCTTC CASRSMQVYGYTF
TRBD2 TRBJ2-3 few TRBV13 TGTGCCAGCAGCTTAGGCGGGAGGGCGGCTACCACAGATACGCAGTATTTT CASSLGGRAATTDTQYF
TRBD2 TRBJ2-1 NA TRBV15 TGTGCCACCAGCAGAGGTTTAGCGGGAGAGTTCAGTGAGCAGTTCTTC CATSRGLAGEFSEQFF
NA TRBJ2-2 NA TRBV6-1 TGTGCCAGCAGTGAAATATCAGGGGATTACACCGGGGAGCTGTTTTTT CASSEISGDYTGELFF
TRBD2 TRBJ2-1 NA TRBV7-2 TGTGCCAGCAGCTTTTGGACTAGCGAGAGGGAGCAGTTCTTC CASSFWTSEREQFF
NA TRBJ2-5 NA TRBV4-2 TGTGCCAGCAGCCAAGATTGGGACACAGCGGTGAAGACCCAGTACTTC CASSQDWDTAVKTQYF
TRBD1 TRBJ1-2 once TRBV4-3 TGCGCCAGCAGCCAGGCCCCGGGACAGGAAGGGACCAACTATGGCTACACCTTC CASSQAPGQEGTNYGYTF
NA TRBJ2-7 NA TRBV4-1 TGCGCCAGCAGCCATCCAGGGGCAGGTTACGAGCAGTACTTC CASSHPGAGYEQYF
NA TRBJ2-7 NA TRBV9 TGTGCCAGCAGCGTGGGTAGCGCCTCTTACGAGCAGTACTTC CASSVGSASYEQYF
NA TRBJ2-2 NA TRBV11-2 TGTGCCAGCAGCTGGAAGAGGGCCGGAGACACCGGGGAGCTGTTTTTT CASSWKRAGDTGELFF
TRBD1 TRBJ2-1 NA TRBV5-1 TGCGCCAGCAGCTTGTCGGGACAGGGGTACAATGAGCAGCTCTTC CASSLSGQGYNEQLF